This TCR beta chain was documented in a study of T cell responses to AZD1222 COVID-19 vaccine. Trimming removed 3 bases at V and 1 base at J, with 11 bases between. The germline V gene has CDR1 SGHNT and CDR2 YENEEA. The length of the CDR3 is 15 residues. Clones were read by immunoSEQ multiplex PCR, and TCRdb kept only the in-frame ones, dropping some. The table lists about 73,000 clones, about 91% of them singletons. The gene calls are TRBV11-3 and TRBJ2-3; D possibly corresponds to TRBD1 (6 bases). The sequence was collected from an adult in good health. Source: peripheral blood, taken on day 0 of AZD1222 vaccination. The chain's CDR3 is CASSFNRARTDTQYF. DNA of the CDR3: TGTGCCAGCAGCTTCAACAGGGCTCGCACAGATACGCAGTATTTT.